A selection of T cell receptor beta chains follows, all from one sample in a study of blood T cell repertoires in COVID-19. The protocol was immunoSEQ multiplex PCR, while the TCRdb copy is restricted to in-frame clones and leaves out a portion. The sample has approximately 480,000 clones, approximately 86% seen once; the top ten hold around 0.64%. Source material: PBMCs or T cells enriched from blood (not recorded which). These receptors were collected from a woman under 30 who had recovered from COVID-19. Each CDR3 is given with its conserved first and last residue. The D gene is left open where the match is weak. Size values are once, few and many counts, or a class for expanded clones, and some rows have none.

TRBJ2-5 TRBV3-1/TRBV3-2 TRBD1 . TGTGCCAGCAGACACAGGGGGGAAGAGACCCAGTACTTC CASRHRGEETQYF
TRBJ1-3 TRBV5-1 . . TGCGCCAGCAGGGAAGTCGGGGTTACCTCTGGAAACACCATATATTTT CASREVGVTSGNTIYF
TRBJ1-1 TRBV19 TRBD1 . TGTGCCAGTAGTATAAAAGGACAGGGAGGAGCTTTCTTT CASSIKGQGGAFF
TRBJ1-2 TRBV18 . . TGTGCCAGCTCACCAACGTACGGAGAGGCGGTTGGCTACACCTTC CASSPTYGEAVGYTF
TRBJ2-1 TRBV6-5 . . TGTGCCAGCAGAACCATTAGCAATGAGCAGTTCTTC CASRTISNEQFF
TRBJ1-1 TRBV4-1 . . TGCGCCAGCAGCCACCCAGGGGAGGGGATGAACACTGAAGCTTTCTTT CASSHPGEGMNTEAFF
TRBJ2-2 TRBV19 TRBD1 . TGTGCCAGTAGCACCCGAGGACAGGGAGGCACCGGGGAGCTGTTTTTT CASSTRGQGGTGELFF
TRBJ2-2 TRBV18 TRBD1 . TGTGCCAGCTCACCAACAGGGGAGACCGGGGAGCTGTTTTTT CASSPTGETGELFF
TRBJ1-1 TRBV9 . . TGTGCCAGCAGCCCTAAGCAGGGGCTACCTAGGATGAACACTGAAGCTTTCTTT CASSPKQGLPRMNTEAFF
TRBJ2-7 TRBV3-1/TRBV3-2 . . TGTGCCAGCAGCCAAATTTACCAGGCCGACGAGCAGTACTTC CASSQIYQADEQYF
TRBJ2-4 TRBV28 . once TGTGCCAGCAGTTCGCGGGCCAAAAACATTCAGTACTTC CASSSRAKNIQYF
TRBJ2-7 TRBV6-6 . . TGTGCCAGCAGGCCACAGGGTCTTGGGGAGCAGTACTTC CASRPQGLGEQYF
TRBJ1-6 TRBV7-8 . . TGTGCCAGCACCCCGCGGGGGCGGAATTCACCCCTCCACTTT CASTPRGRNSPLHF
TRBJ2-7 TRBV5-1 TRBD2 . TGCGCCAGCAGCTTGGACGGGGGGTCCCCCTACGAGCAGTACTTC CASSLDGGSPYEQYF
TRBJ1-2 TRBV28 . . TGTGCCAGCCGATCCAAGGGGGGCTACACCTTC CASRSKGGYTF
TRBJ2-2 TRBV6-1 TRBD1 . TGTGCCAGCAGTGAATCAATCCGGACAGGGGCCGGGGAGCTGTTTTTT CASSESIRTGAGELFF
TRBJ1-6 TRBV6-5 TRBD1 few TGTGCCAGCAGCTCACCGACAGGGACCAATTCACCCCTCCACTTT CASSSPTGTNSPLHF
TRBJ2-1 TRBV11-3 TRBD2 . TGTGCCAGCAGCGACTCCGGGACTAGCTCCTACAATGAGCAGTTCTTC CASSDSGTSSYNEQFF
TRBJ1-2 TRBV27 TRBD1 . TGTGCCAGCAGGTCTCATACAGGGGACTATGGCTACACCTTC CASRSHTGDYGYTF
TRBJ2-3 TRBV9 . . TGTGCCAGCAGCGCCTGGGGGGAATTAGCAGATACGCAGTATTTT CASSAWGELADTQYF
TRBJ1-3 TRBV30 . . TGTGCCTGGACTCGGGGGGCTCGTGGAAACACCATATATTTT CAWTRGARGNTIYF
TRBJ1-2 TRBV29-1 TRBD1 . TGCAGCGTCTACGGGACAGGCGAGAATGGCTACACCTTC CSVYGTGENGYTF
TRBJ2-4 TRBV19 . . TGTGCCAGTAGTATTTCCATAGCCGGGAACATTCAGTACTTC CASSISIAGNIQYF
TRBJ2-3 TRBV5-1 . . TGCGCCAGCAGCCCTACTAGTGCCCCCACAGATACGCAGTATTTT CASSPTSAPTDTQYF
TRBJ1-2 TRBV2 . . TGTGCCAGCAGCCCGCTGTTGGTTTCAGGGGCGGGCGGCTACACCTTC CASSPLLVSGAGGYTF
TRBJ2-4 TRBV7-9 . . TGTGCCAGCAGGCCCCCGCGGGGCAAAAACATTCAGTACTTC CASRPPRGKNIQYF
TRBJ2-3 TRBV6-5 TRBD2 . TGTGCCAGCACCGTGACTAGCGCAGATACGCAGTATTTT CASTVTSADTQYF
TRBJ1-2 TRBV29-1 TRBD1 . TGCAGCGTTCAGGGACAGGGGGCGGACTATGGCTACACCTTC CSVQGQGADYGYTF
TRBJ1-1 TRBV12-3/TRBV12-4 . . TGTGCCAGCAGCAGAGGGAGGAACACTGAAGCTTTCTTT CASSRGRNTEAFF
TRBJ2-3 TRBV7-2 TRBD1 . TGTGCCAGCAGCCCTGGGACAGCACTTGAGTATACGCAGTATTTT CASSPGTALEYTQYF
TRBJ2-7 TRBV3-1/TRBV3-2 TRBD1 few TGTGCCAGCAGCCAAAAACCGCAGGGGGCCCGCGAGCAGTACTTC CASSQKPQGAREQYF
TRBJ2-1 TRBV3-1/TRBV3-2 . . TGTGCCAGCAGCCTTCCCACAGACCACTCCTACAATGAGCAGTTCTTC CASSLPTDHSYNEQFF
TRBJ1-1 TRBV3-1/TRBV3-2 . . TGTGCCAGCAGCCAGGGCGTCGGGAACACTGAAGCTTTCTTT CASSQGVGNTEAFF
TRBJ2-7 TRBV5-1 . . TGCGCCAGCAGCGCCCAGCCCCAGGCCTCCTACGAGCAGTACTTC CASSAQPQASYEQYF
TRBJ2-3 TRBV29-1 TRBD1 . TGCAGCGTCCTCCCAGGGGCGGACAGGGGGCAGGATACGCAGTATTTT CSVLPGADRGQDTQYF
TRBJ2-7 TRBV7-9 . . TGTGCCAGCACCAACGGCAGGCCCCGCGACCACGAGCAGTACTTC CASTNGRPRDHEQYF
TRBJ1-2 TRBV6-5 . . TGTGCCAGCATGGTGAGTGCGGCGACAGGTATTGGCTACACCTTC CASMVSAATGIGYTF
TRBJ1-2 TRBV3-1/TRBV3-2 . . TGTGCCAGCAGCCAAGCGGAGGGGAATACTGGCTACACCTTC CASSQAEGNTGYTF
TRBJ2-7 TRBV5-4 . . TGTGCCAGCAGCTACACCGGGGCCTACGAGCAGTACTTC CASSYTGAYEQYF
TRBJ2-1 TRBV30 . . TGTGCCTGGAGCTATACTAGGGCTGAGCAGTTCTTC CAWSYTRAEQFF
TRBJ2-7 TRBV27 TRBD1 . TGTGCCAGCAGTTTAGCGCTAACAGGGGTCTACGAGCAGTACTTC CASSLALTGVYEQYF
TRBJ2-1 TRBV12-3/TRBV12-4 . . TGTGCCAGCAGCCCCATGGGGCCCCTGCAGTTCTTC CASSPMGPLQFF
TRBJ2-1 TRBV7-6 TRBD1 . TGTGCCAGCAGCCCCAGGGGGACCGCATACAATGAGCAGTTCTTC CASSPRGTAYNEQFF
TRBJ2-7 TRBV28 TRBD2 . TGTGCCAGCAGGATGGACGGGGGGATCCTCTACGAGCAGTACTTC CASRMDGGILYEQYF
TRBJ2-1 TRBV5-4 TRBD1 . TGTGCCAGCAGCCCAGGGACAGGGGGTGGACTACACAATGAGCAGTTCTTC CASSPGTGGGLHNEQFF